The 23 T cell receptor beta chains presented below share a single source sample, sequenced in a study of T-cell reconstitution after alpha-beta-depleted transplantation in children. The TCRbeta library was prepared with unique molecular identifiers. TCRdb reanalysed the PCR reads using MiXCR and keeps one entry per CDR3 protein. Of about 610,000 distinct CDR3 sequences listed, about 10% are singletons. Sample: PBMCs from the stem cell graft donor, taken from the stem cell graft. These receptors all come from a human donor who donated a stem cell graft to a child with acute myeloid leukemia.

This clonotype was seen ten or more times. This sequence joins TRBV20-1 and TRBJ2-7; tentative D call: TRBD1 (6 bases). Trimming took 3 bases from V and 5 from J, leaving 14 bases between them. The CDR3 is 13 residues long. Germline V gives CDR1 DFQATT, CDR2 SNEGSKA (reference sequence). CDR3: CSASRLQGHEQYF. CDR3 in DNA: TGCAGTGCTAGTAGGTTGCAGGGGCACGAGCAGTACTTC.

The chain links TRBV10-3 to TRBJ1-2; 8 bases match TRBD1. The length of the CDR3 is 12 residues. Germline V gene lookup returns CDR1 ENHRY and CDR2 SYGVKD. V lost 7 bases, J lost 8 bases, and 6 bases stayed unmatched. This CDR3 reads CAITQGARGYTF. CDR3 DNA sequence: TGTGCCATCACCCAGGGGGCGCGGGGCTACACCTTC.

This clonotype showed up just a few times. The chain couples TRBV20-1 to TRBJ1-6; D remains ambiguous. Between the trimmed V and J ends, which lost 6 bases and 7 bases, there was a span of 19 bases. The length of the CDR3 is 15 residues. Germline V gene sequence: CDR1 DFQATT, CDR2 SNEGSKA (reference sequence). The CDR3 DNA is TGCAGTGCCAAGCCCCGCCGCGCGGGGAATTCACCCCTCCACTTT. Amino acids: CSAKPRRAGNSPLHF.

This clonotype has a handful of counts. This rearrangement joins TRBV4-3 to TRBJ1-1; D ambiguous. Per the germline V gene, CDR1 is LGHNA and CDR2 is YSLEER. There are 17 residues in the CDR3. Between the trimmed V and J ends, which lost 2 bases and 3 bases, there was a span of 19 bases. The CDR3 sequence is CASSQSPTPGLDTEAFF. The CDR3 DNA follows: TGCGCCAGCAGCCAATCGCCAACCCCCGGGCTGGACACTGAAGCTTTCTTT.

This clonotype has only a few counts. The V call is TRBV12-3 or TRBV12-4, the J call TRBJ1-6; D ambiguous. Between the trimmed V and J ends, which lost 5 bases and 5 bases, there was a span of 10 bases. The CDR3 is made up of 14 amino acids. This CDR3 is CASSPQRDNSPLHF. CDR3 DNA: TGTGCCAGCAGTCCCCAACGGGATAATTCACCCCTCCACTTT.

This clonotype was found once. This chain connects TRBV21-1 to TRBJ1-1; the table's D call of TRBD1 was not tested on the DNA. TRBV21-1 is a pseudogene locus. This CDR3 spans 20 amino acids. The CDR3: CASSYRDRAWSNFFLLEAFF. CDR3 sequence (DNA): TGTGCCAGCAGCTACCGGGACAGGGCTTGGTCTAATTTTTTTCTTTTAGAAGCTTTCTTT.

The chain joins TRBV4-3 to TRBJ2-7; D gene ambiguous. V lost 3 bases and J lost 2, with 14 bases in between. CDR1 and CDR2 from the germline V gene are LGHNA and YSLEER. This CDR3 spans 15 amino acids. Written as DNA, the CDR3 is TGCGCCAGCAGCCACACATTAACGCCGACCTACGAGCAGTACTTC. This codes for CASSHTLTPTYEQYF.

This clonotype turned up a few times. J is TRBJ2-4 and V is TRBV12-3 or TRBV12-4; D is perhaps TRBD2 (5 bases). CDR3 length: 14 residues. V lost 6 bases, J lost 5 bases, and 14 bases lay in between. CDR3 DNA: TGTGCCAGCAGCCGAGGACTGGGTCAAAACATTCAGTACTTC. This gives the protein CASSRGLGQNIQYF.

This clonotype occurred a few times. The rearrangement uses TRBV9 and TRBJ2-1; 7 bases match TRBD2. There are 16 residues in the CDR3. The junction had 5 bases not matched to a gene; V was cut back by 2 bases and J by 0 bases. Germline CDR1 SGDLS, CDR2 YYNGEE. The CDR3 is CASSVDGGSSYNEQFF. DNA for the CDR3: TGTGCCAGCAGCGTGGACGGGGGGAGCTCCTACAATGAGCAGTTCTTC.

There are many counts of this clonotype. The gene calls are TRBV21-1 and TRBJ2-7; TRBD2, as called in the table, went unchecked against the DNA. TRBV21-1 corresponds to a pseudogene. This CDR3 contains 15 residues. CDR3: CASSKTSGRAGEQYF. CDR3 DNA sequence: TGTGCCAGCAGCAAGACTAGCGGGAGGGCCGGCGAGCAGTACTTC.

This clonotype has just a few counts. The V gene is TRBV5-1, the J gene TRBJ2-7; tentatively, D is TRBD1 (6 bases). V was cut by 4 bases and J by 5 bases, with 22 bases left in between. Germline CDR1 and CDR2: SGHRS and YFSETQ. This CDR3 comprises 16 residues. CDR3 sequence (DNA): TGCGCCAGCAGCCCGGTCAGTGGCACAGGGCTCCACGAGCAGTACTTC. Its protein is CASSPVSGTGLHEQYF. The full variable domain, rest sourced from reference TRBV5-1 and TRBJ2-7, is KAGVTQTPRYLIKTRGQQVTLSCSPISGHRSVSWYQQTPGQGLQFLFEYFSETQRNKGNFPGRFSGRQFSNSRSEMNVSTLELGDSALYLCASSPVSGTGLHEQYFGPGTRLTVT.

This clonotype has more than one count but fewer than ten. This chain connects TRBV10-3 to TRBJ2-7; 9 bases match TRBD2. In germline, CDR1 is ENHRY, CDR2 SYGVKD. With V trimmed by 5 bases and J by 2 bases, 10 bases remained unmatched. This CDR3 is 16 amino acids long. CDR3 nucleotide sequence: TGTGCCATCAGTCCCACCAGCGGGGGGCCTACCTACGAGCAGTACTTC. Protein product: CAISPTSGGPTYEQYF.

CDR3 sequence reads: CASSPRRGGGISYGYTF. The CDR3 DNA follows: TGTGCCAGCAGTCCGAGGCGGGGGGGAGGTATTAGCTATGGCTACACCTTC. The chain recombines TRBV28 with TRBJ1-2; maybe TRBD1 (5 bases). CDR1 is MDHEN, CDR2 SYDVKM, per germline. The CDR3 is made up of 17 amino acids. Trimming took off 5 bases at V and 4 bases at J, with 23 bases between the two ends.

This chain connects TRBV12-3 or TRBV12-4 to TRBJ2-1, with 8 bases matching TRBD1. The CDR3 spans 15 residues. The V gene end was trimmed by 6 bases and the J gene end by 6 bases; junction bases not matched to a gene: 10. The CDR3 sequence: CASRDGQGASNEQFF. The CDR3 DNA follows: TGTGCCAGCAGGGACGGACAGGGTGCAAGCAATGAGCAGTTCTTC.

The CDR3 is CASSTPAGTHTGELFF. CDR3 nucleotide sequence: TGTGCCAGCAGTACCCCGGCAGGGACCCACACCGGGGAGCTGTTTTTT. The V and J genes are TRBV6-2 or TRBV6-3 and TRBJ2-2; D possibly matches TRBD1 or TRBD2 (5 bases each). Germline CDR1 MNHEY, CDR2 SVGEGT. V lost 5 bases to trimming and J lost 3 bases, with 16 bases between them. This CDR3 is 16 amino acids long.

The V and J genes are TRBV15 and TRBJ2-1; 9 nucleotides line up with TRBD2. Per germline, CDR1 LNHNV and CDR2 YYDKDF (reference sequence). Germline trimming cut 0 bases from V and 5 bases from J; bases unmatched to any gene: 8. The CDR3 runs 17 residues. The DNA for the CDR3 is TGTGCCACCAGCAGAGATCGGCTAGCGGGGAACCACAATGAGCAGTTCTTC. It encodes CATSRDRLAGNHNEQFF. The variable domain in full, with the rest retrieved from reference TRBV15 and TRBJ2-1, is DAMVIQNPRYQVTQFGKPVTLSCSQTLNHNVMYWYQQKSSQAPKLLFHYYDKDFNNEADTPDNFQSRRPNTSFCFLDIRSPGLGDTAMYLCATSRDRLAGNHNEQFFGPGTRLTVL.

This clonotype has ten or more counts. The chain uses TRBV29-1 and TRBJ2-1; D is perhaps TRBD1 (7 bases). Germline lookup yields CDR1 SQVTM and CDR2 ANQGSEA. V lost 8 bases, J lost 9 bases, and 23 bases lay in between. The CDR3 has 14 amino acids. The CDR3 is CSSSLGQRAGEQFF. In nucleotides, the CDR3 is TGCAGCTCCTCCTTGGGACAGCGGGCCGGTGAGCAGTTCTTC.

This clonotype has a handful of counts. The chain employs TRBV5-1 and TRBJ2-5, with D perhaps assigned TRBD1 or TRBD2 (5 bases each). The germline CDR1 and CDR2 sequences are SGHRS and YFSETQ. V shed 4 bases and J shed 3 bases, with 10 bases lying between them. The CDR3 consists of 13 residues. CDR3 coding DNA: TGCGCCAGCAGCCGGGACGTCGAAGAGACCCAGTACTTC. The encoded protein is CASSRDVEETQYF. The full variable domain, completed using reference TRBV5-1 and TRBJ2-5, is KAGVTQTPRYLIKTRGQQVTLSCSPISGHRSVSWYQQTPGQGLQFLFEYFSETQRNKGNFPGRFSGRQFSNSRSEMNVSTLELGDSALYLCASSRDVEETQYFGPGTRLLVL.

The V and J genes are TRBV20-1 and TRBJ1-2, with 8 bases lining up with TRBD1. This CDR3 comprises 13 residues. The germline gives CDR1 DFQATT, CDR2 SNEGSKA (reference sequence). In DNA, the CDR3 is TGCAGCCGGCAGGGGGCTTCCAACTATGGCTACACCTTC. Its protein is CSRQGASNYGYTF.

This clonotype showed up many times. CDR3: CASSLALAGVSEQFF. Written as DNA, the CDR3 is TGTGCCAGCAGCTTAGCCCTAGCGGGAGTTAGTGAGCAGTTCTTC. The chain recombines TRBV11-2 with TRBJ2-1; 10 nucleotides agree with TRBD2. In germline, CDR1 is SGHAT, CDR2 FQNNGV. The V gene end was trimmed by 1 base and the J gene end by 9 bases; junction bases not matched to a gene: 6. This CDR3 has 15 residues.

This clonotype has only a few counts. V usage is TRBV5-1 and J usage is TRBJ2-5, with D perhaps matching TRBD1 or TRBD2 (5 bases each). Trimming pared 2 bases from V and 5 bases from J, leaving 16 bases between. Germline V gene data show CDR1 as SGHRS and CDR2 as YFSETQ. CDR3 length: 15 residues. The CDR3 protein is CASSLNSGTAETQYF. DNA of the CDR3: TGCGCCAGCAGCTTAAACTCCGGGACCGCGGAGACCCAGTACTTC.

V gene TRBV4-3 combines with J gene TRBJ1-5; D might be TRBD1 (5 bases). The CDR3 contains 15 residues. The V gene's germline CDR1 is LGHNA and CDR2 YSLEER. Between the trimmed V and J ends, which lost 0 bases and 4 bases, there was a span of 10 bases. The CDR3 nucleotides read TGCGCCAGCAGCCAAGAGGGGGACTTGAATCAGCCCCAGCATTTT. Protein: CASSQEGDLNQPQHF.

In its sample, this clonotype was seen a few times. This chain joins TRBV6-2 or TRBV6-3 and TRBJ1-6; no definite D call. Germline V gives CDR1 MNHEY, CDR2 SVGEGT. This CDR3 has 14 residues. Trimming stripped 2 bases from V and 5 bases from J, with 7 bases between. In DNA form, the CDR3 reads TGTGCCAGCAGTTACCGGGCAGATAATTCACCCCTCCACTTT. The encoded protein is CASSYRADNSPLHF.